This T cell receptor (beta chain) was observed in a study of Ad26.COV2.S vaccination and SARS-CoV-2 variants. Germline CDR1 MNHEY, CDR2 SMNVEV (reference sequence). The CDR3 loop spans 13 amino acids. V lost 3 bases and J 5 bases, leaving 10 bases between the germline ends. The treatment: around 19 received Ad26.COV2.S at low or high dose, single or two shots; several received placebo; per-sample allocation not given. Day 63 after the first vaccine or placebo injection was the time point for sampling. TCRdb keeps only in-frame clones here, not all; method: immunoSEQ multiplex PCR. Of around 450,000 clones listed, roughly nine tenths are singletons.

The chain carries TRBV27 and TRBJ2-5; no clear D gene. This sequence originates from a person between 18 and 60 years old who received the Ad26.COV2.S COVID-19 vaccine or a placebo. The source was peripheral blood, collected in a trial of Ad26.COV2.S vaccine versus placebo. The CDR3 DNA follows: TGTGCCAGCAGTTTCCAGCCGGCGGAGACCCAGTACTTC. Protein product: CASSFQPAETQYF.